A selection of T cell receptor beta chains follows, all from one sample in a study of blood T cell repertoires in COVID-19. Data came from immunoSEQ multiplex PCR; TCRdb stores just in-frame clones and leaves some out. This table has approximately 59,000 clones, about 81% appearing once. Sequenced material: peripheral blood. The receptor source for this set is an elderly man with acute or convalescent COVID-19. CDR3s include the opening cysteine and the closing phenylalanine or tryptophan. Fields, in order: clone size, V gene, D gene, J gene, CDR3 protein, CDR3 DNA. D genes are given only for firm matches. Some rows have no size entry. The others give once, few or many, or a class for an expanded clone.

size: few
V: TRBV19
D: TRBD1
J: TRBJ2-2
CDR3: CASSIWQGADGELFF
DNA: TGTGCCAGTAGTATTTGGCAGGGGGCCGACGGGGAGCTGTTTTTT

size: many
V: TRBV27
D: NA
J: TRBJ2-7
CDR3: CASSFGSIYEQYF
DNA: TGTGCCAGCAGTTTCGGGAGTATCTACGAGCAGTACTTC

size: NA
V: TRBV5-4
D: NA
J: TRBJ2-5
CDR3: CASSPTPRDQETQYF
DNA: TGTGCCAGCAGCCCAACCCCTCGAGACCAAGAGACCCAGTACTTC

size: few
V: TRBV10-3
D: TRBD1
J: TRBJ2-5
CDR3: CAISLTGRAQETQYF
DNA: TGTGCCATCAGCCTGACAGGGAGAGCCCAAGAGACCCAGTACTTC

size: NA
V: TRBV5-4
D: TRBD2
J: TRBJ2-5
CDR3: CASRREGVWETQYF
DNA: TGTGCCAGCAGACGGGAGGGAGTATGGGAGACCCAGTACTTC

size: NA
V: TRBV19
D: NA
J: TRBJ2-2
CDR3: CASKGGFPGELFF
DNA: TGTGCCAGCAAGGGGGGGTTCCCCGGGGAGCTGTTTTTT

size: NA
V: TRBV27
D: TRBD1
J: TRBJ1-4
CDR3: CASSSPTGELFF
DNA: TGTGCCAGCAGTTCCCCGACAGGGGAACTGTTTTTT

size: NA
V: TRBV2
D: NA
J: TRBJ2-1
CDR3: CASSEGRDSTYNEQFF
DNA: TGTGCCAGCAGTGAGGGCCGCGACAGCACCTACAATGAGCAGTTCTTC

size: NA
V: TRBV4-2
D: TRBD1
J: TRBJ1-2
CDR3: CASSHLRDSNPYGYTF
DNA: TGTGCCAGCAGCCACCTCCGGGACAGCAACCCCTATGGCTACACCTTC

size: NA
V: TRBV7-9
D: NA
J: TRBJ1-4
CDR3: CASSRGQLRKLFF
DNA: TGTGCCAGCAGCCGAGGACAGCTGAGGAAACTGTTTTTT

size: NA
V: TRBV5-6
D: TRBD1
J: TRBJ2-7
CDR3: CASSLNRGRSYEQYF
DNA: TGTGCCAGCAGCTTAAACAGGGGTCGTTCCTACGAGCAGTACTTC

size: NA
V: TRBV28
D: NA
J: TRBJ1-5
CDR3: CASSFLSRGGNQPQHF
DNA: TGTGCCAGCAGTTTTCTATCCAGGGGTGGCAATCAGCCCCAGCATTTT

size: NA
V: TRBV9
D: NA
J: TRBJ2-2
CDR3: CASSVMGLNTGELFF
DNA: TGTGCCAGCAGCGTAATGGGACTGAACACCGGGGAGCTGTTTTTT

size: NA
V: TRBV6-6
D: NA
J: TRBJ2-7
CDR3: CASKSQGSSYEQYF
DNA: TGTGCCAGCAAAAGTCAGGGGAGCTCCTACGAGCAGTACTTC

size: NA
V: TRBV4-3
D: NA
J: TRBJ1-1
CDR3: CASSQGTAMNTEAFF
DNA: TGCGCCAGCAGCCAAGGAACAGCCATGAACACTGAAGCTTTCTTT

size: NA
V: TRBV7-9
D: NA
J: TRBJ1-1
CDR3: CASSLVGQGEAFF
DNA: TGTGCCAGCAGCTTAGTAGGGCAGGGCGAAGCTTTCTTT

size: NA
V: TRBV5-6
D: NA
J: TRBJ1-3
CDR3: CASSVSGSGNTIYF
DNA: TGTGCCAGCAGCGTGTCAGGCTCTGGAAACACCATATATTTT

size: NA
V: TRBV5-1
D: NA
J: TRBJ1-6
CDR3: CASSPGSPGYNSPLHF
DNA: TGCGCCAGCAGCCCTGGTTCTCCGGGATATAATTCACCCCTCCACTTT

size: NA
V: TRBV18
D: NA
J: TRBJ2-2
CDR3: CASSPQVQNTGELFF
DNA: TGTGCCAGCTCACCGCAGGTACAGAACACCGGGGAGCTGTTTTTT

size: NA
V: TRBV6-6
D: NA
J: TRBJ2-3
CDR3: CASTSRDTFGRDTQYF
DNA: TGTGCCAGCACTTCCAGGGACACATTCGGGAGGGATACGCAGTATTTT

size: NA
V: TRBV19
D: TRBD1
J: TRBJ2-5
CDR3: CASRETGGMKTQYF
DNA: TGTGCCAGTAGGGAGACAGGGGGCATGAAGACCCAGTACTTC

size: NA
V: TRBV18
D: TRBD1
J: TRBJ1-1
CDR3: CASSLRQGMNTEAFF
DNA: TGTGCCAGCTCACTAAGACAGGGCATGAACACTGAAGCTTTCTTT

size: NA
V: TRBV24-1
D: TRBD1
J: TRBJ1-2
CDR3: CATSDHSQGFYRGYTF
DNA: TGTGCCACCAGTGACCACTCACAGGGGTTCTATCGCGGCTACACCTTC

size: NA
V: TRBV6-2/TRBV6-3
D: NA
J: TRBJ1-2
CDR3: CASSLRVYGYTF
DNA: TGTGCCAGCAGTTTGCGGGTGTACGGCTACACCTTC

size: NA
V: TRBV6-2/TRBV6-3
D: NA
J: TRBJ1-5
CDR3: CASSSYNQPQHF
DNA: TGTGCCAGCAGTAGCTACAATCAGCCCCAGCATTTT

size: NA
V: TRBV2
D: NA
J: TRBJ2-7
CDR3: CASNPGYLSSEQYF
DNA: TGTGCCAGCAACCCGGGGTACCTCTCGTCCGAGCAGTACTTC

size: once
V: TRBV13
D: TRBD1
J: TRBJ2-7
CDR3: CASSLYRGLEDEQYF
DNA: TGTGCCAGCAGCTTATACAGGGGGCTCGAGGACGAGCAGTACTTC

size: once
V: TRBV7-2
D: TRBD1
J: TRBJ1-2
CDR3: CASSLAGQDYGYTF
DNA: TGTGCCAGCAGCTTAGCGGGACAGGACTATGGCTACACCTTC

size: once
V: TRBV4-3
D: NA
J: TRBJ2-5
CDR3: CASSQTGSDGETQYF
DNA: TGCGCCAGCAGCCAAACAGGGTCCGACGGGGAGACCCAGTACTTC

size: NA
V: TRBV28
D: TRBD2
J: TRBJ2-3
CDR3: CASSLGRSGADTQYF
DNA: TGTGCCAGCAGTTTGGGGAGGAGCGGGGCAGATACGCAGTATTTT

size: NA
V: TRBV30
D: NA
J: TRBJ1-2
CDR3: CAWMSRWLGYTF
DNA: TGTGCCTGGATGTCCCGCTGGCTTGGCTACACCTTC

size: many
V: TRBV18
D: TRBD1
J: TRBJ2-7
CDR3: CASSPGTVYEQYF
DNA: TGTGCCAGCTCACCAGGGACAGTCTACGAGCAGTACTTC

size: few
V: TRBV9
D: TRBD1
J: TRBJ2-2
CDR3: CASSVRFTGGIGTGELFF
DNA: TGTGCCAGCAGCGTACGATTTACAGGGGGCATTGGCACCGGGGAGCTGTTTTTT

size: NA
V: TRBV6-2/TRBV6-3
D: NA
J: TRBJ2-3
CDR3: CASSGPNTDTQYF
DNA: TGTGCCAGCAGCGGGCCAAACACAGATACGCAGTATTTT

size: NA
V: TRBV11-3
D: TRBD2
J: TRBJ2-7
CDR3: CASSPGLAGAEQYF
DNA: TGTGCCAGCAGCCCGGGACTAGCGGGAGCCGAGCAGTACTTC

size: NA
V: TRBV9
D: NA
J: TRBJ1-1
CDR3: CASSVRGSSTEAFF
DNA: TGTGCCAGCAGCGTTCGGGGTTCTAGCACTGAAGCTTTCTTT

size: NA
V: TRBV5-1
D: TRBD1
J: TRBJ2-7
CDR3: CASSTGQGADEQYF
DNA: TGCGCCAGCAGCACCGGACAGGGGGCCGACGAGCAGTACTTC

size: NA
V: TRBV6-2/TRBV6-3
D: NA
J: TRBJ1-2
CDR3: CASSYDSILYGYTF
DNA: TGTGCCAGCAGTTACGATAGCATCCTCTATGGCTACACCTTC

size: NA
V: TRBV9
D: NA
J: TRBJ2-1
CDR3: CASSPRVRGYEQFF
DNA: TGTGCCAGCAGCCCCCGGGTTCGGGGGTATGAGCAGTTCTTC

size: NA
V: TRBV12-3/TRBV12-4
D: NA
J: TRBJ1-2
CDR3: CASSWGLYGYTF
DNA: TGTGCCAGCAGTTGGGGACTTTATGGCTACACCTTC

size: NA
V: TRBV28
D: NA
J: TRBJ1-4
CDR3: CASSFRGGGGNEKLFF
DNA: TGTGCCAGCAGTTTCAGGGGTGGTGGCGGTAATGAAAAACTGTTTTTT

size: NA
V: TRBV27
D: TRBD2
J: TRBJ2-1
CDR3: CASRLGGSSYNEQFF
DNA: TGTGCCAGCAGGCTCGGGGGGAGCTCCTACAATGAGCAGTTCTTC

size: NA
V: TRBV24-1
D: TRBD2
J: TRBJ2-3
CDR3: CATSETAPGLVTDTQYF
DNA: TGTGCCACCAGTGAAACCGCTCCGGGACTAGTAACAGATACGCAGTATTTT

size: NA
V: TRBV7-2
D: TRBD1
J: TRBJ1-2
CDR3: CASSPMSGGGNYGYTF
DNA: TGTGCCAGCAGTCCCATGTCAGGGGGAGGCAACTATGGCTACACCTTC

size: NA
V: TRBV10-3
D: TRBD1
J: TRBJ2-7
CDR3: CAISESGTGSLSEQYF
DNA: TGTGCCATCAGTGAGTCGGGGACAGGGTCGTTATCCGAGCAGTACTTC

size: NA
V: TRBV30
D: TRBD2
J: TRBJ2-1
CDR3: CAWSGLTSGGGNEQFF
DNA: TGTGCCTGGAGTGGCTTGACTAGCGGCGGGGGCAATGAGCAGTTCTTC